These 22 T cell receptor beta chains were all obtained from the same sample, sequenced in a study of blood T cells in healthy people across ages. The use of a sample-barcoded 5' primer and a J-beta primer mix characterized a second PCR of about 7 to 12 cycles. TCRdb fed the 5' RACE reads into MiXCR, producing one record per CDR3 protein. The data contain about 1.1 million distinct CDR3 sequences, roughly two fifths of them singletons. Sequenced material: blood. The origin of the receptors is a man aged 18 to 35 in good health.

The V gene is TRBV5-1, the J gene TRBJ2-5, with a weak D call TRBD2 (6 bases). The CDR3 length is 14 residues. Germline CDR1 SGHRS, CDR2 YFSETQ. The ends were cut back, 7 bases at V and 11 bases at J, with 24 bases in the middle. The CDR3 DNA reads as TGCGCCAGCCAGGGACTCATGGGCAACAATGAGCAGTACTTC. Its protein product is CASQGLMGNNEQYF. Full variable domain (remainder filled in from reference TRBV5-1 and TRBJ2-5): KAGVTQTPRYLIKTRGQQVTLSCSPISGHRSVSWYQQTPGQGLQFLFEYFSETQRNKGNFPGRFSGRQFSNSRSEMNVSTLELGDSALYLCASQGLMGNNEQYFGPGTRLLVL.

The V gene is TRBV4-1, the J gene TRBJ2-5; TRBD1 aligns across 9 bases. The germline gives CDR1 MGHRA, CDR2 YSYEKL. The CDR3 runs to 16 residues. The J segment lost 4 bases and the V segment lost 4 bases, leaving 10 bases of the junction unmatched. CDR3 amino acids: CASSPFDRGIGETQYF. In nucleotides, the CDR3 is TGCGCCAGCAGCCCATTCGACAGGGGGATAGGAGAGACCCAGTACTTC.

This chain connects TRBV5-1 to TRBJ1-1, with 7 bases fitting TRBD1. The germline CDR1 and CDR2 sequences are SGHRS and YFSETQ. The CDR3 sequence is 15 residues long. Trimming took 2 bases from V and 1 from J; bases not matched to a gene: 5. The CDR3 sequence: CASSFQGEANTEAFF. The CDR3 DNA follows: TGCGCCAGCAGCTTTCAGGGGGAGGCGAACACTGAAGCTTTCTTT.

The CDR3 DNA reads as TGCGCCAGCAGCTTTAAAGACAGGGTGGCAGATACGCAGTATTTT. Amino acid sequence: CASSFKDRVADTQYF. J is TRBJ2-3 and V is TRBV5-1; 7 bases match TRBD1. CDR3 size: 15 residues. Germline V gives CDR1 SGHRS, CDR2 YFSETQ. After removal of 2 bases from V and 4 bases from J, the junction contained 7 bases not matched to a gene.

The chain combines TRBV3-1 with TRBJ2-7; 8 nucleotides align to TRBD1. Looked up from germline, CDR1 is LGHDT and CDR2 is YNNKEL (reference sequence). The CDR3 is made up of 13 amino acids. V was pared by 9 bases and J by 6 bases, with 10 bases of the junction left unmatched. CDR3 in DNA: TGTGCCAGGAACAGGGGGTCACACCTCGAGCAGTACTTC. Protein: CARNRGSHLEQYF.

This clonotype has just a few counts. The rearrangement links TRBV20-1 to TRBJ2-7; 8 positions match TRBD1. After removal of 2 bases from V and 3 bases from J, the junction contained 9 bases not matched to a gene. The CDR3 is 15 amino acids. Germline lookup yields CDR1 DFQATT and CDR2 SNEGSKA (reference sequence). CDR3 residues: CSARSPDRGIYEQYF. DNA of the CDR3: TGCAGTGCTAGATCACCCGACAGGGGAATCTACGAGCAGTACTTC.

This clonotype was seen only a few times. The genes are TRBV20-1 and TRBJ1-1, with no clear D. CDR1 is DFQATT, CDR2 SNEGSKA, per germline (reference sequence). The V end was cut by 7 bases, the J end by 6 bases, with 12 bases between. CDR3 length equals 11 residues. DNA for the CDR3: TGCAGTGGTACAGTTGAAGCTGAAGCTTTCTTT. The encoded protein is CSGTVEAEAFF.

With respect to this clonotype: This clone may be a read error of a much larger clone one base away. The chain is built from TRBV2 and TRBJ2-5; D is possibly TRBD1 (6 bases). The length of the CDR3 is 12 residues. From germline, CDR1 is SNHLY and CDR2 FYNNEI. Trimming took off 8 bases at V and 4 bases at J, with 11 bases between the two ends. DNA of the CDR3: TGTGCCAGCGGGGGCGAGAGAGAGACCCAGTACTTC. This gives the protein CASGGERETQYF.

V and J are TRBV7-2 and TRBJ1-2; D possibly corresponds to TRBD1 (6 bases). V lost 5 bases, J lost 4 bases, and 17 bases lay in between. CDR3 length: 15 amino acids. Germline V CDR1 and CDR2: SGHTA, FQGNSA. CDR3 coding DNA: TGTGCCAGCAGCACCAGGGGAGGGAATGTCTATGGCTACACCTTC. Translated, it gives CASSTRGGNVYGYTF.

In this sample, this clonotype turned up many times. V usage is TRBV20-1 and J usage is TRBJ2-3, with D hard to call. The CDR3 is made up of 13 amino acids. Between the trimmed V and J ends, which lost 4 bases and 1 base, there was a span of 9 bases. Per germline, CDR1 DFQATT and CDR2 SNEGSKA (reference sequence). CDR3 sequence reads: CSAKNPGTDTQYF. In DNA form, the CDR3 reads TGCAGTGCTAAAAACCCCGGCACAGATACGCAGTATTTT.

The V gene is TRBV9, the J gene TRBJ2-3; 9 nucleotides match TRBD2. Germline values: CDR1 SGDLS, CDR2 YYNGEE. The CDR3 runs to 18 residues. Unmatched junction bases numbered 12, after V lost 0 bases and J lost 4 bases. CDR3 nucleotides: TGTGCCAGCAGCGTAGAAGGTAGCGGGGGCCATCGAGCAGATACGCAGTATTTT. Amino acid sequence: CASSVEGSGGHRADTQYF.

The chain couples TRBV5-1 to TRBJ2-5, with D possibly being TRBD1 (5 bases). V was cut by 4 bases and J by 0 bases, with 7 bases left in between. The length of the CDR3 is 13 residues. Per germline, CDR1 SGHRS and CDR2 YFSETQ. This CDR3 is CASSPGNQETQYF. CDR3 nucleotides: TGCGCCAGCAGCCCAGGGAACCAAGAGACCCAGTACTTC.

The J gene is TRBJ2-1, the V gene TRBV20-1; 8 nucleotides match TRBD2. V lost 0 bases, J lost 2 bases, and 3 bases stayed unmatched. Germline CDR1 reads DFQATT; CDR2 reads SNEGSKA (reference sequence). This CDR3 is 15 amino acids long. The CDR3 loop is CSARDMGLAYNEQFF. CDR3 sequence (DNA): TGCAGTGCTAGAGATATGGGACTAGCCTACAATGAGCAGTTCTTC.

The chain combines TRBV6-4 with TRBJ2-3, with 10 bases lining up with TRBD2. Germline trimming cut 0 bases from V and 4 bases from J; bases unmatched to any gene: 1. The CDR3 is made up of 15 amino acids. Germline V gene lookup returns CDR1 MRHNA and CDR2 SNTAGT. The CDR3 coding sequence is TGTGCCAGCAGTGACTCAGCGGGGGGGCCAGATACGCAGTATTTT. Translated, it gives CASSDSAGGPDTQYF.

This chain uses TRBV6-5 with TRBJ2-3, with a possible D match to TRBD2 (5 bases). Trimming left V 2 bases short and J 3 bases short, with 15 bases between. Germline V gene lookup returns CDR1 MNHEY and CDR2 SVGAGI. The CDR3 runs to 16 residues. DNA for the CDR3: TGTGCCAGCAGTTACCACCCTCTCGGACTTACAGATACGCAGTATTTT. This codes for CASSYHPLGLTDTQYF.

The chain employs TRBV9 and TRBJ1-1; D perhaps matches TRBD1 (5 bases). Trimming removed 1 base at V and 11 bases at J, with 6 bases between. Germline lookup yields CDR1 SGDLS and CDR2 YYNGEE. The CDR3 is 10 residues long. As DNA, the CDR3 is TGTGCCAGCAGCGTAAGGGACGCTTTCTTT. As protein: CASSVRDAFF.

This rearrangement joins TRBV20-1 to TRBJ2-1; D is perhaps TRBD1 (6 bases). The end of the DNA is better explained by TRBJ2-7, so the J call may be wrong. The CDR3 runs to 15 residues. The germline CDR1 and CDR2 sequences are DFQATT and SNEGSKA (reference sequence). The CDR3 coding sequence is TGCAGTGCTAGAGCCGACAGGTCGATGTACAATGAGCAGTACTTC. Protein: CSARADRSMYNEQYF.

This clonotype was seen more than once but under ten times. The chain couples TRBV20-1 to TRBJ2-1, with 7 bases fitting TRBD2. Trimming at V came to 1 base and at J to 4 bases, leaving 7 bases not matched to a gene. CDR1 and CDR2 from the germline V gene are DFQATT and SNEGSKA (reference sequence). The CDR3 spans 15 residues. The CDR3 spells CSARVAGVTYNEQFF. For the CDR3, the DNA is TGCAGTGCTAGAGTTGCGGGGGTCACTTACAATGAGCAGTTCTTC.

This sequence joins TRBV7-9 and TRBJ1-1; 8 bases match TRBD1. The CDR3 consists of 16 residues. Germline V gives CDR1 SEHNR, CDR2 FQNEAQ (reference sequence). The trim removed 4 bases at V and 1 base at J, leaving 8 bases unmatched. CDR3 loop: CASSSDRVSRNTEAFF. In DNA form, the CDR3 reads TGTGCCAGCAGCTCGGACAGGGTTTCTCGGAACACTGAAGCTTTCTTT.

The chain joins TRBV28 to TRBJ2-5; 7 bases map to TRBD1. Germline V CDR1 and CDR2: MDHEN, SYDVKM. This CDR3 has 17 residues. V lost 5 bases and J lost 7; bases outside the gene matches: 19. CDR3 DNA sequence: TGTGCCAGCAGTCCACCACCCGGAGGACAGGCTAAAGGGACCCAGTACTTC. Translation gives CASSPPPGGQAKGTQYF.

The rearrangement links TRBV7-9 to TRBJ1-4; TRBD1 agrees at 8 bases. The V gene end was trimmed by 2 bases and the J gene end by 7 bases; junction bases not matched to a gene: 6. This CDR3 region has 15 residues. Germline V gives CDR1 SEHNR, CDR2 FQNEAQ (reference sequence). CDR3: CASSLPTGDSEKLFF. CDR3 DNA sequence: TGTGCCAGCAGCTTACCGACAGGGGATAGTGAAAAACTGTTTTTT. Drawing the rest from reference TRBV7-9 and TRBJ1-4, the complete variable domain is DTGVSQNPRHKITKRGQNVTFRCDPISEHNRLYWYRQTLGQGPEFLTYFQNEAQLEKSRLLSDRFSAERPKGSFSTLEIQRTEQGDSAMYLCASSLPTGDSEKLFFGSGTQLSVL.

The table lists this clonotype with a few counts. The chain has TRBV20-1 and TRBJ2-5; 11 bases line up with TRBD2. V lost 6 bases, J lost 2 bases, and 5 bases stayed unmatched. CDR1 and CDR2 (germline): DFQATT, SNEGSKA (reference sequence). The CDR3 is made up of 14 amino acids. For the CDR3, the DNA is TGCAGTGCCACTATAGCGGGGGGGCAAGAGACCCAGTACTTC. Its protein is CSATIAGGQETQYF.